The source of this T cell receptor (beta chain) is a study of cytotoxic CD8 clonotypes in ibrutinib-treated CLL. At the level of the study: Complete response was seen in 2 patients and partial in some 25; around twelve progressed and roughly 15 stayed remitted after a median around 64 months. Regarding the study as a whole: Sampling time points were not equivalent between sustained-remission and progressing patients.

Data came from immunoSEQ multiplex PCR; TCRdb stores just in-frame clones and leaves some out. The sample has 160,000 or so clones, approximately 77% seen once. In germline, CDR1 is SEHNR, CDR2 FQNEAQ (reference sequence). V dropped 3 bases and J dropped 0 bases, with 3 bases sitting between them. This CDR3 spans 13 amino acids. This clone appeared a single time. Its antigen is unidentified. This receptor was identified in a human donor with chronic lymphocytic leukemia. The chain is built from TRBV7-9 and TRBJ1-3, with unresolved D. Sequenced material: PBMCs, taken after 12 months of ibrutinib treatment. The CDR3 spells CASSFHSGNTIYF. For the CDR3, the DNA is TGTGCCAGCAGCTTTCACTCTGGAAACACCATATATTTT. Combining the CDR3 with reference TRBV7-9 and TRBJ1-3 gives the whole variable domain DTGVSQNPRHKITKRGQNVTFRCDPISEHNRLYWYRQTLGQGPEFLTYFQNEAQLEKSRLLSDRFSAERPKGSFSTLEIQRTEQGDSAMYLCASSFHSGNTIYFGEGSWLTVV.